Sequencing of this T cell receptor (beta chain) was carried out in a study of blood T cell repertoires in COVID-19. Study-wide context: The cDNA or gDNA used as material had been derived from T cells, B-cell-depleted T cells, or PBMCs.

Clones were sequenced by immunoSEQ multiplex PCR, and TCRdb holds only the in-frame ones, with some missing. The sample lists 180,000 or so clones, about 70% seen once, with around 8.9% in the top ten. The CDR3 consists of 11 residues. V lost 8 bases, J lost 5 bases, and 10 bases lay in between. Germline-derived CDR1 and CDR2 are DFQATT and SNEGSKA (reference sequence). The clonotype comes from a woman aged 50 to 60 with active or convalescent COVID-19. The chain employs TRBV20-1 and TRBJ2-1, with a tentative D call TRBD1 (5 bases). Sequenced sample: peripheral blood. CDR3 loop: CSFQGDNEQFF. CDR3 sequence (DNA): TGCAGTTTTCAAGGGGACAATGAGCAGTTCTTC.